These T cell receptor beta chains were read from a single sample in a study of Graves' ophthalmopathy and Graves' hyperthyroidism. Each CDR3 protein is one row after TCRdb ran MiXCR on the multiplex PCR reads. The table records over 150,000 distinct CDR3 sequences, more than 30% of them present only once. The source material was peripheral blood. The receptors shown here come from a woman in her thirties or forties with Graves' ophthalmopathy. CDR3s include the opening cysteine and the closing phenylalanine or tryptophan. The D gene is left open where the match is weak. Clone size is given for some rows only: seen once, a few or many times, or a class if the clone is expanded.

v_gene	j_gene	abundance	d_gene	CDR3nt	CDR3aa
TRBV4-2	TRBJ2-5	-	TRBD2	TGTGCCAGCAGCCCAAGAACGCTAGCGGGAGCCCAAGAGACCCAGTACTTC	CASSPRTLAGAQETQYF
TRBV7-2	TRBJ1-2	-	-	TGTGCCAGCAGCCCAGCTTTTACAACTTATGGCTACACCTTC	CASSPAFTTYGYTF
TRBV10-3	TRBJ2-7	many	TRBD2	TGTGCCATCAGTGACCAGCGGGGGGGCCTTTACGAGCAGTACTTC	CAISDQRGGLYEQYF
TRBV30	TRBJ2-6	-	-	TGTGCCTGGGTTAGCAGGGGGAGGGCCTCTTTCGTTGGGGCCAACGTCCTGACTTTC	CAWVSRGRASFVGANVLTF
TRBV6-2/TRBV6-3	TRBJ1-1	few	-	TGTGCCAGCGGGGCGGGTGACAGCAACACTGAAGCTTTCTTT	CASGAGDSNTEAFF
TRBV20-1	TRBJ2-7	-	-	TGCAGTGCTAGAGATGGGGGGGCTGGCGAGCAGTACTTC	CSARDGGAGEQYF
TRBV9	TRBJ1-1	many	-	TGTGCCAGCAGCGTAGGGGGCGGGGGGTACACTGAAGCTTTCTTT	CASSVGGGGYTEAFF
TRBV28	TRBJ2-7	many	-	TGTGCCAGCAGTTCATGGGGGACCTCGGACTACGAGCAGTACTTC	CASSSWGTSDYEQYF
TRBV2	TRBJ1-2	many	-	TGTGCCAGCAGCGGAAATGGCTACACCTTC	CASSGNGYTF
TRBV19	TRBJ1-1	many	-	TGTGCCAGTAGTATAGTTGGGGGAGTCAGTTCTGAAGCTTTCTTT	CASSIVGGVSSEAFF
TRBV15	TRBJ2-7	-	-	TGTGCCACCAGCGCCCGTTACGAGCAGTACTTC	CATSARYEQYF
TRBV29-1	TRBJ2-7	once	-	TGCAGCGCAGGGGACTCCTACGAGCAGTACTTC	CSAGDSYEQYF
TRBV6-1	TRBJ2-7	-	TRBD2	TGTGCCAGCAGTGAAGTCCTAGCGGGAGTCGAGCAGTACTTC	CASSEVLAGVEQYF
TRBV27	TRBJ1-5	many	-	TGTGCCAGCAGTTTATACGGGGATAGCAATCAGCCCCAGCATTTT	CASSLYGDSNQPQHF
TRBV12-3/TRBV12-4	TRBJ2-5	-	-	TGTGCCAGCAAAACCGCGGAGGAGACCCAGTACTTC	CASKTAEETQYF
TRBV27	TRBJ2-2	few	-	TGTGCCAGCAGTTGGCAGGGCTCGAACACCGGGGAGCTGTTTTTT	CASSWQGSNTGELFF
TRBV6-5	TRBJ2-7	-	-	TGTGCCAGCAGTTCGACTAGTGGGAGTTCCTACGAGCAGTACTTC	CASSSTSGSSYEQYF
TRBV19	TRBJ2-7	many	TRBD1	TGTGCCAGTAGCCCCCCGGGACAGGGGGCTTACGAGCAGTACTTC	CASSPPGQGAYEQYF
TRBV7-2	TRBJ2-7	-	-	TGTGCCAGCAGCTTAAACGGGCGGGCCTCCTACGAGCAGTACTTC	CASSLNGRASYEQYF
TRBV27	TRBJ1-6	many	-	TGTGCCAGCAGTTTATCGTACAGGAAGGGGCTAAATTCACCCCTCCACTTT	CASSLSYRKGLNSPLHF
TRBV28	TRBJ1-2	many	TRBD1	TGTGCCAGCAGTTTACAGGGACAGGGCAAAAATGGCTACACCTTC	CASSLQGQGKNGYTF
TRBV12-3/TRBV12-4	TRBJ1-1	-	-	TGTGCCAGCATCCAAGCGCACCAGAACACTGAAGCTTTCTTT	CASIQAHQNTEAFF
TRBV12-3/TRBV12-4	TRBJ2-5	-	-	TGTGCCAGCAGTCTCAGGTTGACCCAAGAGACCCAGTACTTC	CASSLRLTQETQYF
TRBV20-1	TRBJ1-6	-	-	TGCAGTGCTAGATCTCGCGGGCCGGCCCCCCTCCACTTT	CSARSRGPAPLHF
TRBV20-1	TRBJ1-5	many	-	TGCAGTGCTAGGAGGGGAAATCAGCCCCAGCATTTT	CSARRGNQPQHF
TRBV24-1	TRBJ2-5	-	TRBD1	TGTGCCACCAGTGATTTGGGGACAGGGAGACAAGAGACCCAGTACTTC	CATSDLGTGRQETQYF
TRBV6-5	TRBJ2-7	-	-	TGTGCCAGCAGTTTCCAAGGACCAGTCTCCTACGAGCAGTACTTC	CASSFQGPVSYEQYF
TRBV24-1	TRBJ2-2	many	TRBD2	TGTGCCACCAGTGACATTTCACCCGTAGCGGGGGTAAACACCGGGGAGCTGTTTTTT	CATSDISPVAGVNTGELFF
TRBV7-2	TRBJ2-3	many	-	TGTGCCAGCAGCTTAGTCGCGTCCAGGGCCACAGATACGCAGTATTTT	CASSLVASRATDTQYF
TRBV30	TRBJ2-7	-	TRBD2	TGTGCCTGGAGCGAGGGGACTAGCGGGAGTTACCGAAATCTCGAGCAGTACTTC	CAWSEGTSGSYRNLEQYF
TRBV10-3	TRBJ1-5	-	-	TGTGCCATCAGTGAGTCGAAGGGCAGGGCTGCTCAGCCCCAGCATTTT	CAISESKGRAAQPQHF
TRBV7-2	TRBJ1-2	-	-	TGTGCCAGCATGTTAAACTATGGCTACACCTTC	CASMLNYGYTF
TRBV12-3/TRBV12-4	TRBJ2-7	-	-	TGTGCCAGCAGTACGAGCCCCAGCTCCTACGAGCAGTACTTC	CASSTSPSSYEQYF
TRBV6-2/TRBV6-3	TRBJ2-2	-	TRBD2	TGTGCCAGCAGTTACTCGAGTAGCGGGGACACCGGGGAGCTGTTTTTT	CASSYSSSGDTGELFF
TRBV25-1	TRBJ1-1	many	-	TGTGCCAGCAGTGCCGGAATGAACACTGAAGCTTTCTTT	CASSAGMNTEAFF
TRBV6-1	TRBJ1-6	-	-	TGTGCCAGCAGTCCAGTGGGGGATAATTCACCCCTCCACTTT	CASSPVGDNSPLHF
TRBV9	TRBJ2-7	-	-	TGTGCCAGCAGCGGGAGAGATTACGAGCAGTACTTC	CASSGRDYEQYF
TRBV28	TRBJ1-1	many	-	TGTGCCAGCAGCCCCGGGCAGTTGAACACTGAAGCTTTCTTT	CASSPGQLNTEAFF
TRBV7-8	TRBJ2-2	many	-	TGTGCCAGCAGCCCGGCCCCTCTCACCGGGGAGCTGTTTTTT	CASSPAPLTGELFF
TRBV20-1	TRBJ2-5	many	TRBD2	TGCAGTGCTAGTGAGCTAGCGGGGGCAGAGACCCAGTACTTC	CSASELAGAETQYF